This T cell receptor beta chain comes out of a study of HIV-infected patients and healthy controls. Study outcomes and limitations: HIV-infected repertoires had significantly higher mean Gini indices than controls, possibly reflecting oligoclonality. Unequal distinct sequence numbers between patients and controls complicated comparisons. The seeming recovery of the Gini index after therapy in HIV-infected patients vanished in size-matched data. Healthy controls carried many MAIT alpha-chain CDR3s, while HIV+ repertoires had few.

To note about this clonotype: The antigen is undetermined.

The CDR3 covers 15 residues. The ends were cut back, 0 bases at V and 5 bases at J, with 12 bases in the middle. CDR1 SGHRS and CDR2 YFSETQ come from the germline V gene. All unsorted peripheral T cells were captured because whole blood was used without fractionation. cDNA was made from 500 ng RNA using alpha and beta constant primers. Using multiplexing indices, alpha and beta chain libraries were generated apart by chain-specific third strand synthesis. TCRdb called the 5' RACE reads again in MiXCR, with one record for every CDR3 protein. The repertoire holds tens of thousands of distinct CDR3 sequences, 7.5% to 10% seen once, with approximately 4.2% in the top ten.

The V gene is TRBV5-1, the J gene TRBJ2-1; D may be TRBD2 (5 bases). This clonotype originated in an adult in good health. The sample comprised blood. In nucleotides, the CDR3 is TGCGCCAGCAGCTTGGTGTGGTCCGGGGACAATGAGCAGTTCTTC. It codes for CASSLVWSGDNEQFF.